This is a list of T cell receptor beta chains from one sample in a study of cytomegalovirus exposure and HLA in healthy donors. Using immunoSEQ multiplex PCR, the repertoire was profiled, and TCRdb retains in-frame clones only, with some absent. The data show tens of thousands of clones, about 90% seen once. Specimen: PBMCs. These receptors were obtained from a young woman in good health and CMV-seronegative. Both conserved end residues are part of each CDR3. The D gene is left open where the match is weak. The size field is filled for only some rows; it gives once, few, many or a size class.

size: .
D: TRBD2
J: TRBJ2-1
V: TRBV4-2
CDR3: CASSQDLASGSNEQFF
DNA: TGTGCCAGCAGCCAAGATTTGGCTAGCGGGAGCAATGAGCAGTTCTTC

size: few
D: .
J: TRBJ2-3
V: TRBV29-1
CDR3: CSGKRDISVTQYF
DNA: TGCAGCGGCAAACGGGACATCTCCGTTACGCAGTATTTT

size: .
D: .
J: TRBJ1-1
V: TRBV6-1
CDR3: CASSEVYPRAAFF
DNA: TGTGCCAGCAGTGAAGTCTATCCACGAGCAGCTTTCTTT

size: .
D: .
J: TRBJ2-7
V: TRBV11-2
CDR3: CASSLDQATYEQYF
DNA: TGTGCCAGCAGCTTAGACCAGGCCACCTACGAGCAGTACTTC

size: .
D: .
J: TRBJ2-7
V: TRBV4-1
CDR3: CASNLKYGGGSYEQYF
DNA: TGCGCCAGCAACCTGAAGTATGGAGGAGGCTCCTACGAGCAGTACTTC

size: .
D: TRBD2
J: TRBJ2-7
V: TRBV9
CDR3: CASSDGTRAYEQYF
DNA: TGTGCCAGCAGCGACGGGACTAGAGCCTACGAGCAGTACTTC

size: .
D: TRBD2
J: TRBJ2-7
V: TRBV19
CDR3: CASSTSGGSYEQYF
DNA: TGTGCCAGTAGTACTAGCGGGGGTTCCTACGAGCAGTACTTC

size: .
D: TRBD2
J: TRBJ2-2
V: TRBV29-1
CDR3: CSGSGGDTGELFF
DNA: TGCAGCGGAAGCGGGGGGGACACCGGGGAGCTGTTTTTT

size: .
D: .
J: TRBJ1-5
V: TRBV6-1
CDR3: CASSVAGGNQPQHF
DNA: TGTGCCAGCAGTGTAGCGGGAGGCAATCAGCCCCAGCATTTT

size: .
D: .
J: TRBJ2-5
V: TRBV5-1
CDR3: CASSTGLNTETQYF
DNA: TGCGCCAGCAGCACAGGACTAAACACGGAGACCCAGTACTTC

size: .
D: .
J: TRBJ1-1
V: TRBV18
CDR3: CASSQQGNTEAFF
DNA: TGTGCCAGCTCACAACAGGGTAACACTGAAGCTTTCTTT

size: .
D: .
J: TRBJ2-7
V: TRBV1
CDR3: CTSSQDRLRPNYEQYF
DNA: TGCACCAGCAGCCAAGATCGACTCAGACCCAACTACGAGCAGTACTTC

size: once
D: TRBD2
J: TRBJ2-7
V: TRBV10-2
CDR3: CASSDRLAGRSANYEQYF
DNA: TGCGCCAGCAGTGATAGGCTAGCGGGGCGTTCCGCCAACTACGAGCAGTACTTC

size: .
D: .
J: TRBJ2-5
V: TRBV5-1
CDR3: CASSPEEGRETQYF
DNA: TGCGCCAGCAGCCCCGAGGAGGGCAGGGAGACCCAGTACTTC

size: .
D: TRBD1
J: TRBJ2-1
V: TRBV27
CDR3: CASSLYPTGTVHNEQFF
DNA: TGTGCCAGCAGTTTATATCCGACAGGGACGGTCCACAATGAGCAGTTCTTC

size: .
D: TRBD2
J: TRBJ2-5
V: TRBV5-6
CDR3: CASSLAWGLAGETQYF
DNA: TGTGCCAGCAGCTTGGCCTGGGGACTAGCGGGAGAGACCCAGTACTTC

size: .
D: .
J: TRBJ2-1
V: TRBV7-9
CDR3: CASSFSGSSSYNEQFF
DNA: TGTGCCAGCAGCTTTTCAGGTTCAAGCTCCTACAATGAGCAGTTCTTC

size: once
D: TRBD2
J: TRBJ2-1
V: TRBV5-1
CDR3: CASSQTSGRARSYNEQFF
DNA: TGCGCCAGCAGCCAGACTAGCGGGAGGGCCCGCTCCTACAATGAGCAGTTCTTC

size: .
D: .
J: TRBJ2-1
V: TRBV7-2
CDR3: CASSLGLWRGKGDEQFF
DNA: TGTGCCAGCAGCTTAGGGCTTTGGCGGGGTAAGGGCGATGAGCAGTTCTTC

size: .
D: .
J: TRBJ1-2
V: TRBV6-6
CDR3: CASSYDGGARVNGYTF
DNA: TGTGCCAGCAGTTACGATGGGGGGGCGCGAGTAAATGGCTACACCTTC

size: .
D: TRBD2
J: TRBJ2-7
V: TRBV27
CDR3: CASSSAGALYEQYF
DNA: TGTGCCAGCAGTTCGGCGGGAGCCCTCTACGAGCAGTACTTC

size: .
D: TRBD1
J: TRBJ1-2
V: TRBV6-4
CDR3: CASSDSQGAGGYTF
DNA: TGTGCCAGCAGTGACTCACAGGGGGCTGGTGGCTACACCTTC

size: .
D: TRBD2
J: TRBJ2-1
V: TRBV19
CDR3: CASSYTSGTSANEQFF
DNA: TGTGCCAGTAGTTATACTAGCGGTACATCGGCCAATGAGCAGTTCTTC

size: .
D: .
J: TRBJ2-1
V: TRBV5-6
CDR3: CASSLARAYNEQFF
DNA: TGTGCCAGCAGCTTGGCCAGAGCGTACAATGAGCAGTTCTTC

size: .
D: TRBD1
J: TRBJ2-7
V: TRBV7-2
CDR3: CASSLTGGGGYEQYF
DNA: TGTGCCAGCAGCTTAACAGGGGGCGGTGGGTACGAGCAGTACTTC

size: .
D: .
J: TRBJ1-1
V: TRBV18
CDR3: CASSGQKNTEAFF
DNA: TGTGCCAGCTCAGGACAGAAGAACACTGAAGCTTTCTTT

size: .
D: .
J: TRBJ1-2
V: TRBV9
CDR3: CASSVGISNYGYTF
DNA: TGTGCCAGCAGCGTCGGGATCTCTAACTATGGCTACACCTTC

size: .
D: TRBD1
J: TRBJ1-5
V: TRBV27
CDR3: CASSPGTGDNQPQHF
DNA: TGTGCCAGCAGTCCCGGGACAGGGGACAATCAGCCCCAGCATTTT